These 8 T cell receptor beta chains share one sample of origin, sequenced in a study of T cells in Graves' hyperthyroidism and ophthalmopathy. RNA transcripts served as the template for amplifying TCR beta CDR3 regions. The TCR CDR3 first-round RT-PCR relied on the HTBI primer set. TCRdb ran MiXCR on the multiplex PCR reads and lists one entry per CDR3 protein. Among around 600,000 distinct CDR3 sequences listed, around 14% were seen once. Source material: blood. Every receptor here comes from a woman aged 18-29 years with Graves' ophthalmopathy.

This chain joins TRBV19 and TRBJ1-4; possibly TRBD1 for D (5 bases). Germline assignment: CDR1 LNHDA and CDR2 SQIVND (reference sequence). Trimming stripped 7 bases from V and 0 bases from J, with 21 bases between. CDR3 length: 18 residues. This chain's CDR3 is CASKAHTGVGATNEKLFF. CDR3 bases: TGTGCCAGTAAGGCCCACACGGGGGTTGGGGCAACTAATGAAAAACTGTTTTTT.

The table lists this clonotype with a few counts. The chain links TRBV24-1 to TRBJ2-1; weak D call: TRBD1 (6 bases). V dropped 10 bases and J dropped 9 bases, with 18 bases sitting between them. The CDR3 contains 13 residues. The germline V gene encodes CDR1 KGHDR and CDR2 SFDVKD. CDR3 region: CATGDIAASEQFF. CDR3 sequence (DNA): TGTGCCACGGGGGACATTGCGGCGAGTGAGCAGTTCTTC.

Many counts were recorded for this clonotype. In DNA, the CDR3 is TGTGCCAGCAGTTACTCGGGAAAGACTAGCGGGAGTTTCGGGGAGCTGTTTTTT. Its protein product is CASSYSGKTSGSFGELFF. The chain recombines TRBV6-2 or TRBV6-3 with TRBJ2-2; 12 nucleotides match TRBD2. The germline CDR1 and CDR2 sequences are MNHEY and SVGEGT. The V and J ends lost 0 bases and 7 bases, in that order; junction bases with no gene match: 9. This CDR3 is built from 18 residues.

This clonotype was observed many times. The CDR3, as DNA: TGTGCCAGCAGCTTCGGCGTTGGGGCCAACGTCCTGACTTTC. It yields the protein CASSFGVGANVLTF. The rearrangement uses TRBV7-8 and TRBJ2-6, with D uncertain. V gave up 3 bases and J gave up 3 bases, with 6 bases separating them. Germline V gene sequence: CDR1 SGHVS, CDR2 FQNEAQ. The length of the CDR3 is 14 residues. The whole variable domain, filled in from reference TRBV7-8 and TRBJ2-6, reads GAGVSQSPRYKVAKRGQDVALRCDPISGHVSLFWYQQALGQGPEFLTYFQNEAQLDKSGLPSDRFFAERPEGSVSTLKIQRTQQEDSAVYLCASSFGVGANVLTFGAGSRLTVL.

This clonotype was seen ten or more times. The chain carries TRBV11-2 and TRBJ2-2; the match to TRBD2 covers 11 bases. The V gene end was trimmed by 0 bases and the J gene end by 4 bases; junction bases not matched to a gene: 7. CDR1 and CDR2 (germline): SGHAT, FQNNGV. The length of the CDR3 is 18 residues. The CDR3 spells CASSLDQASGRSTGELFF. The CDR3 DNA reads as TGTGCCAGCAGCTTAGATCAGGCTAGCGGGAGGTCCACCGGGGAGCTGTTTTTT.

The chain recombines TRBV6-1 with TRBJ2-7, with 8 nucleotides matching TRBD1. The CDR3 runs 13 residues. Germline V CDR1 and CDR2: MNHNS, SASEGT. Germline trimming cut 7 bases from V and 4 bases from J; bases unmatched to any gene: 6. The CDR3 DNA reads as TGTGCCAGCAACCTGGACAGGGCGTACGAGCAGTACTTC. Its translation: CASNLDRAYEQYF.

This clonotype was counted a few times. The chain combines TRBV19 with TRBJ1-5; TRBD1 matches 8 bases. The length of the CDR3 is 15 residues. V dropped 8 bases and J dropped 4; count of bases not matched to a gene: 10. Germline CDR1 is LNHDA and CDR2 is SQIVND (reference sequence). The CDR3 DNA is TGTGCCAGTCAGGGGGGGACAGGCTGGAATCAGCCCCAGCATTTT. Translated, it gives CASQGGTGWNQPQHF.

This clonotype showed up many times. The CDR3 DNA reads as TGTGCCAGCAAGGGACCTTCTAATCGGGAGCAGTACTTC. It yields the protein CASKGPSNREQYF. The chain joins TRBV13 to TRBJ2-7, with D tentatively TRBD1 or TRBD2 (5 bases each). Trimming stripped 7 bases from V and 7 bases from J, with 17 bases between. This CDR3 has 13 amino acids. CDR1 is PRHDT and CDR2 is FYEKMQ in the germline V gene (reference sequence).